This entry lists 15 T cell receptor beta chains sequenced from one sample in a study of cytomegalovirus exposure and HLA in healthy donors. The PCR used 60 Vbeta and 13 Jbeta primers. TCRdb's table, derived via immunoSEQ multiplex PCR, lists solely in-frame clones and lacks some. The sample holds over 85,000 clones; around 73% are singletons and the top ten take about 3.5%. The source material was PBMCs. Receptor source: a middle-aged man in good health and CMV-seronegative.

The chain links TRBV19 to TRBJ2-7; 8 nucleotides match TRBD1. Per the germline V gene, CDR1 is LNHDA and CDR2 is SQIVND (reference sequence). With 7 bases clipped from V and 7 bases from J, the junction kept 12 bases outside the gene matches. This CDR3 spans 14 amino acids. This chain's CDR3 is CASTITGGVGEQYF. CDR3 nucleotide sequence: TGTGCCAGTACCATTACAGGGGGAGTGGGTGAGCAGTACTTC.

The chain has TRBV15 and TRBJ2-2; 8 bases are a match to TRBD1. Per germline, CDR1 LNHNV and CDR2 YYDKDF (reference sequence). V lost 2 bases to trimming and J lost 1 base; unmatched junction nucleotides: 3. This CDR3 has 16 amino acids. Here the CDR3 reads CATSRTGTGNTGELFF. The DNA of the CDR3 is TGTGCCACCAGCAGAACCGGGACAGGGAACACCGGGGAGCTGTTTTTT.

In DNA form, the CDR3 reads TGTGCCAGCAGTGAATCCCCAGGACAGTACGAGCAGTACTTC. Amino acids: CASSESPGQYEQYF. The chain combines TRBV6-1 with TRBJ2-7; D is perhaps TRBD1 (6 bases). V was shortened by 2 bases and J by 4 bases, with 12 bases between the two germline ends. The germline CDR1 and CDR2 sequences are MNHNS and SASEGT. This CDR3 is built from 14 residues.

This rearrangement joins TRBV10-2 to TRBJ1-5, with D perhaps TRBD1 (6 bases). CDR3 length: 16 residues. V dropped 6 bases and J dropped 1 base, with 16 bases sitting between them. Germline-derived CDR1 and CDR2 are WSHSY and SAAADI. The CDR3 nucleotides are TGCGCCAGCAGCCGGGACAACCTTTTCAGCAATCAGCCCCAGCATTTT. The encoded protein is CASSRDNLFSNQPQHF.

J is TRBJ2-7 and V is TRBV9; perhaps TRBD2 as D (5 bases). The CDR3 loop spans 14 amino acids. The V gene lost 0 bases and the J gene lost 2 bases, with 9 bases spanning the gap. Germline V lookup: CDR1 SGDLS, CDR2 YYNGEE. CDR3 nucleotides: TGTGCCAGCAGCGTAGATGGTAGCGCCTACGAGCAGTACTTC. Amino acid sequence: CASSVDGSAYEQYF. The full variable domain, with the rest looked up from reference TRBV9 and TRBJ2-7, is DSGVTQTPKHLITATGQRVTLRCSPRSGDLSVYWYQQSLDQGLQFLIQYYNGEERAKGNILERFSAQQFPDLHSELNLSSLELGDSALYFCASSVDGSAYEQYFGPGTRLTVT.

Comment on this clone: The germline gene is not matched at one end of the junction; a read error may be the cause. The CDR3 nucleotides read TGCGCCAACAGCCAAAGACTAGCGGGGGCTTCCTACGAGCAGTACTTC. The encoded protein is CANSQRLAGASYEQYF. The chain carries TRBV4-1 and TRBJ2-7, with 12 bases that match TRBD2. The CDR3 spans 16 residues. In germline, CDR1 is MGHRA, CDR2 YSYEKL.

This clone was counted between two and nine times. The rearrangement links TRBV27 to TRBJ2-3; D is perhaps TRBD1 (5 bases). The V end was cut by 3 bases, the J end by 1 base, with 11 bases between. Germline V gene sequence: CDR1 MNHEY, CDR2 SMNVEV (reference sequence). CDR3 size: 15 residues. The CDR3 protein is CASSLYRPGTDTQYF. The CDR3 nucleotides are TGTGCCAGCAGTTTGTACAGGCCGGGCACAGATACGCAGTATTTT.

V is TRBV5-4 and J is TRBJ2-7; TRBD2 matches 8 bases. CDR1 and CDR2 from the germline V gene are SGHNT and YYREEE (reference sequence). The CDR3 is 15 amino acids. The V segment lost 4 bases and the J segment 3 bases; nucleotides outside the gene matches: 9. In DNA, the CDR3 is TGTGCCAGCAGCGTGGCCTCACTAGCGGTCTACGAGCAGTACTTC. Its translation: CASSVASLAVYEQYF. Variable domain in full (rest from reference TRBV5-4 and TRBJ2-7): ETGVTQSPTHLIKTRGQQVTLRCSSQSGHNTVSWYQQALGQGPQFIFQYYREEENGRGNFPPRFSGLQFPNYSSELNVNALELDDSALYLCASSVASLAVYEQYFGPGTRLTVT.

The chain uses TRBV4-1 and TRBJ1-5; D may be TRBD1 (6 bases). CDR3 length equals 16 residues. Per the germline V gene, CDR1 is MGHRA and CDR2 is YSYEKL. V was clipped by 0 bases and J by 0 bases, with 9 bases between them. The CDR3 loop is CASSQERTDSNQPQHF. CDR3 nucleotides: TGCGCCAGCAGCCAAGAGAGGACAGATAGCAATCAGCCCCAGCATTTT.

This chain connects TRBV6-6 to TRBJ1-5, with 7 bases fitting TRBD1. The germline CDR1 and CDR2 sequences are MNHNY and SVGAGI (reference sequence). The CDR3 sequence is 13 residues long. Losses at the gene ends were 7 bases for V and 1 base for J; bases not matched to a gene: 1. The CDR3 region has the DNA TGTGCCAGCAAGGGACAGAGCAATCAGCCCCAGCATTTT. Translated, it gives CASKGQSNQPQHF.

The gene calls are TRBV10-2 and TRBJ2-4; D is undetermined. Trimming stripped 3 bases from V and 6 bases from J, with 6 bases between. This CDR3 contains 12 residues. CDR1 WSHSY and CDR2 SAAADI come from the germline V gene. The DNA for the CDR3 is TGCGCCAGCAGTGACCCTAGAAACATTCAGTACTTC. Translating it yields CASSDPRNIQYF.

Concerning this clone: An end of the junction differs from the germline gene, which may be a read error. The chain employs TRBV6-1 and TRBJ1-1; possible D gene TRBD1, 5 bases. The CDR3 is 13 residues long. CDR1 and CDR2 (germline): MNHNS, SASEGT. This CDR3 is CASREDRNTEAFF. CDR3 coding DNA: TGTGCCAGCAGAGAAGACAGGAACACTGAAGCTTTCTTT.

This clone was seen a single time. The rearrangement uses TRBV7-2 and TRBJ1-5; 7 bases align to TRBD1. The germline CDR1 and CDR2 sequences are SGHTA and FQGNSA. Trimming cost V 5 bases and J 0 bases; bases outside gene matches: 4. This CDR3 has 15 amino acids. CDR3 DNA: TGTGCCAGCAGCCCCGGGGACAGTAGCAATCAGCCCCAGCATTTT. Translated, it gives CASSPGDSSNQPQHF.

The gene calls are TRBV7-9 and TRBJ1-5; D perhaps matches TRBD1 (5 bases). This CDR3 is built from 16 residues. V lost 2 bases and J 4 bases, leaving 15 bases between the germline ends. CDR1 is SEHNR and CDR2 is FQNEAQ in the germline V gene (reference sequence). The CDR3: CASSLFGPRGNQPQHF. The CDR3 DNA sequence: TGTGCCAGCAGCTTATTCGGACCCCGGGGGAATCAGCCCCAGCATTTT.

This clone was recorded a few times. This rearrangement joins TRBV12-5 to TRBJ2-3; 9 positions agree with TRBD2. Losses at the gene ends were 7 bases for V and 5 bases for J; bases not matched to a gene: 7. Germline V CDR1 and CDR2: LGHNT, FRNRAP. The CDR3 is made up of 14 amino acids. CDR3 in amino acids: CASARGGAGDTQYF. Written as DNA, the CDR3 is TGTGCTAGTGCTCGCGGGGGGGCCGGAGATACGCAGTATTTT.